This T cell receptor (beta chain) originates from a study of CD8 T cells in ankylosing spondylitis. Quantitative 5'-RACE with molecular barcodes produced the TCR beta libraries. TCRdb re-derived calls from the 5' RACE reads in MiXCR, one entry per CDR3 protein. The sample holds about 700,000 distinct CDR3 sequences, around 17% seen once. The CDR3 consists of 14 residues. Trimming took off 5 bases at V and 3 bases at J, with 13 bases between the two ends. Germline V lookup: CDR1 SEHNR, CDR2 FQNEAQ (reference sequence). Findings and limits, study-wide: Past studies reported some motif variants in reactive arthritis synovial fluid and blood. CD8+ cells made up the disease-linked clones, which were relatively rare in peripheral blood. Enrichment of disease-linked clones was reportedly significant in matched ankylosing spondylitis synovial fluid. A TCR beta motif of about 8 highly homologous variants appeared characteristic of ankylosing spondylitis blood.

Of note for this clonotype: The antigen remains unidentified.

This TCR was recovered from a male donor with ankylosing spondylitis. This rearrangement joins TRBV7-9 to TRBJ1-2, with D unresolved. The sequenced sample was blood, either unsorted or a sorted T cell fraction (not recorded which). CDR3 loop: CASSPRPVDYGYTF. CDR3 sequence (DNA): TGTGCCAGCAGCCCGCGACCCGTGGACTATGGCTACACCTTC.